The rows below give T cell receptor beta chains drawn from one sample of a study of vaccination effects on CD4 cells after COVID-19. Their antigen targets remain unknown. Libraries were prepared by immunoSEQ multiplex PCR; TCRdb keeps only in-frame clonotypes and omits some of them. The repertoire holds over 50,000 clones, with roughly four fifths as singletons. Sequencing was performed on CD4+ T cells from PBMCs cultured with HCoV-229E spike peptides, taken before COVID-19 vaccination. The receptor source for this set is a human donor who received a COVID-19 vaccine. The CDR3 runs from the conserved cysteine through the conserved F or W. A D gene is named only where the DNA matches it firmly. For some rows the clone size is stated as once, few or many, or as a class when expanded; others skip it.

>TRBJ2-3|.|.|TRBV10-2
CASSGLNSTDTQYF
TGCGCCAGCAGTGGACTGAATAGCACAGATACGCAGTATTTT
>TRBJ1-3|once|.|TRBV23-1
CASIPSGGLGNTIYF
TGCGCCAGCATCCCATCCGGGGGTCTCGGAAACACCATATATTTT
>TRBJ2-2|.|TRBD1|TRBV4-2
CASSGTAIFNTGELFF
TGTGCCAGCTCCGGGACAGCGATATTCAACACCGGGGAGCTGTTTTTT
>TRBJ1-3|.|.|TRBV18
CASSPLSQAGNSGNTIYF
TGTGCCAGCTCACCACTCTCTCAGGCCGGCAACTCTGGAAACACCATATATTTT
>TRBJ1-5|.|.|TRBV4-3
CASSQGENQPQHF
TGCGCCAGCAGCCAGGGGGAGAATCAGCCCCAGCATTTT
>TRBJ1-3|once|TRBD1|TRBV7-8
CASSPSDRGGNTIYF
TGTGCCAGCAGCCCTTCGGACAGGGGAGGAAACACCATATATTTT
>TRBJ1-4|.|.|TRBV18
CASSPTGADEKLFF
TGTGCCAGCTCACCAACGGGGGCGGATGAAAAACTGTTTTTT
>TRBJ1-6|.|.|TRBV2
CASSEEGPLTNSPLHF
TGTGCCAGCAGTGAAGAGGGGCCACTGACTAATTCACCCCTCCACTTT
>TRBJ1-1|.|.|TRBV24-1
CATSAASGREAFF
TGTGCCACCAGTGCAGCCTCCGGGCGCGAAGCTTTCTTT
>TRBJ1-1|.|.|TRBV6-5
CASLRVGNTEAFF
TGTGCCAGCCTCAGGGTGGGCAACACTGAAGCTTTCTTT
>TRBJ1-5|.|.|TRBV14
CASSLSGGNQPQHF
TGTGCCAGCAGCCTATCAGGGGGCAATCAGCCCCAGCATTTT
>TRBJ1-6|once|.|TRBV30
CAWSGQPNSPLHF
TGTGCCTGGAGTGGACAGCCGAATTCACCCCTCCACTTT
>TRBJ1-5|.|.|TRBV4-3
CASSQEKGLNQPQHF
TGCGCCAGCAGCCAAGAAAAGGGACTAAATCAGCCCCAGCATTTT
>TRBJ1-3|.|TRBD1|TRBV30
CAWGRTGNSGNTIYF
TGTGCCTGGGGGCGGACAGGGAACTCTGGAAACACCATATATTTT
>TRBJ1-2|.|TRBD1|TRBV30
CAWSRNEGAKGYTF
TGTGCCTGGAGTAGAAACGAGGGGGCGAAAGGCTACACCTTC
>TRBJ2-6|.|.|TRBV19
CASSIPGNGANVLTF
TGTGCCAGTAGTATCCCAGGGAACGGGGCCAACGTCCTGACTTTC
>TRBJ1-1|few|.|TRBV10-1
CASTPGWVPEAFF
TGCGCCAGCACTCCCGGATGGGTACCTGAAGCTTTCTTT
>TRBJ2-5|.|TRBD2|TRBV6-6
CASSLPGGTETQYF
TGTGCCAGCAGTTTGCCGGGAGGCACGGAGACCCAGTACTTC
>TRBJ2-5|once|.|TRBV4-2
CASSQKGEIQYF
TGTGCCAGCAGCCAGAAAGGGGAGATCCAGTACTTC
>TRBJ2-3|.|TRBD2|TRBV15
CATSREAGAADTQYF
TGTGCCACCAGCAGAGAGGCGGGAGCGGCAGATACGCAGTATTTT
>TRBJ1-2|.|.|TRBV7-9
CASSLAGRAAGYTF
TGTGCCAGCAGCTTAGCGGGGCGGGCCGCCGGCTACACCTTC
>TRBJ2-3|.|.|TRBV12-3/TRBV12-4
CASSLGRTDTQYF
TGTGCCAGCAGTTTAGGGCGCACAGATACGCAGTATTTT
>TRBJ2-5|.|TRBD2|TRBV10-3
CAISRSGGHAETQYF
TGTGCCATCAGTCGGAGCGGGGGCCACGCCGAGACCCAGTACTTC
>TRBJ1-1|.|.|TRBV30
CAWSLTETFF
TGTGCCTGGAGTCTGACAGAGACTTTCTTT
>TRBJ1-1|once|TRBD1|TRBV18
CASSRGQGGTEAFF
TGTGCCAGCTCTCGCGGACAGGGCGGCACTGAAGCTTTCTTT
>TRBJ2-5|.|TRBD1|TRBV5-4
CASSLEGAKETQYF
TGTGCCAGCAGCTTGGAGGGGGCAAAAGAGACCCAGTACTTC
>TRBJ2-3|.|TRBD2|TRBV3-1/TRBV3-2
CASSQGGRGMLTDTQYF
TGTGCCAGCAGCCAAGGTGGGCGGGGGATGTTGACAGATACGCAGTATTTT
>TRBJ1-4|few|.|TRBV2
CASNPWGTNEKLFF
TGTGCCAGCAATCCCTGGGGTACTAATGAAAAACTGTTTTTT
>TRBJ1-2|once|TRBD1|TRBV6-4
CASSDTGQGVNGYTF
TGTGCCAGCAGTGACACGGGCCAGGGGGTGAACGGCTACACCTTC
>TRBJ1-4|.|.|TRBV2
CASRGGWRWGLFF
TGTGCCAGCAGAGGAGGTTGGAGGTGGGGACTGTTTTTT
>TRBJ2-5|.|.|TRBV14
CASSQARGTSETQYF
TGTGCCAGCAGCCAAGCGAGGGGAACGAGTGAGACCCAGTACTTC
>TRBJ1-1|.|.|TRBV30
CAWCSGPYTEAFF
TGTGCCTGGTGCTCGGGACCCTACACTGAAGCTTTCTTT
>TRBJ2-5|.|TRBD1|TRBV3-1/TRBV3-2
CASSQPGDRALQETQYF
TGTGCCAGCAGCCAACCAGGGGACAGGGCGCTACAAGAGACCCAGTACTTC
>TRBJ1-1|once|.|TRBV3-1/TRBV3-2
CASSPVLTVNTEAFF
TGTGCCAGCAGCCCCGTTCTGACGGTGAACACTGAAGCTTTCTTT
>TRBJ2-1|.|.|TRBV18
CASSDSGYSYNEQFF
TGTGCCAGCTCAGACTCAGGTTACTCCTACAATGAGCAGTTCTTC
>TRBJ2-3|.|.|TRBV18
CASSPRGHLTDTQYF
TGTGCCAGCTCACCACGGGGACACCTCACAGATACGCAGTATTTT
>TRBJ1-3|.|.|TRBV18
CASGGTDGNTIYF
TGTGCCAGCGGTGGGACTGATGGAAACACCATATATTTT
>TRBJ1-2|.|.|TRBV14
CASSQDSGRESYGYTF
TGTGCCAGCAGCCAAGATTCGGGCAGGGAAAGTTATGGCTACACCTTC
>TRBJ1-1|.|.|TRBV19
CASTKIGSTEAFF
TGTGCCAGTACTAAGATTGGATCCACTGAAGCTTTCTTT
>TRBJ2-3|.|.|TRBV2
CASGPLAHSTDTQYF
TGTGCCAGCGGGCCCCTAGCCCATAGCACAGATACGCAGTATTTT
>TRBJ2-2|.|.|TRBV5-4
CASSLGHANTGELFF
TGTGCCAGCAGCTTGGGACATGCGAACACCGGGGAGCTGTTTTTT
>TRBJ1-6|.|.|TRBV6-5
CASLVQGNSPLHF
TGTGCCAGCCTCGTCCAGGGTAATTCACCCCTCCACTTT
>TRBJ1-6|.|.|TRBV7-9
CASGYYRDGSPLHF
TGTGCCAGCGGATATTACAGGGACGGTTCACCCCTCCACTTT
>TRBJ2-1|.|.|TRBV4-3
CASSHITRDMGNEQFF
TGCGCCAGCAGCCACATTACCCGGGACATGGGGAATGAGCAGTTCTTC
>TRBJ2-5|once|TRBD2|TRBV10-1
CASSENRGGTETQYF
TGCGCCAGCAGTGAGAATCGGGGGGGCACGGAGACCCAGTACTTC
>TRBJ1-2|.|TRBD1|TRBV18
CASSSNKDTGQGGGYTF
TGTGCCAGCTCATCCAATAAGGACACGGGACAGGGAGGCGGCTACACCTTC
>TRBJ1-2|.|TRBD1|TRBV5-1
CASSDRQGAYGYTF
TGCGCCAGCAGCGACAGACAGGGGGCCTATGGCTACACCTTC
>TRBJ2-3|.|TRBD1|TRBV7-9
CASSRQGRTDTQYF
TGTGCCAGCAGCCGACAGGGGAGGACAGATACGCAGTATTTT
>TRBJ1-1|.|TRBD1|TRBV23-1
CASSQKGQGPLNTEAFF
TGCGCCAGCAGTCAAAAGGGACAGGGGCCGCTGAACACTGAAGCTTTCTTT
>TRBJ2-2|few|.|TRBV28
CASIGSRGRSGELFF
TGTGCCAGCATTGGAAGCAGGGGAAGGTCCGGGGAGCTGTTTTTT
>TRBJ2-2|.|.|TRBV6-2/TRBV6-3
CASSYGGSVGGELFF
TGTGCCAGCAGTTACGGGGGATCGGTAGGCGGGGAGCTGTTTTTT
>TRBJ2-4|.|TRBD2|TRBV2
CASSGGGLVTNIQYF
TGTGCCAGCAGTGGTGGGGGACTAGTTACTAACATTCAGTACTTC
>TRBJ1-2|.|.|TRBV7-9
CASSPAGKGYGYTF
TGTGCCAGCAGCCCAGCCGGGAAGGGCTATGGCTACACCTTC
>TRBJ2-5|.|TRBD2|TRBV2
CASRLQGLVNGETQYF
TGTGCCAGCAGATTACAGGGACTAGTAAACGGGGAGACCCAGTACTTC
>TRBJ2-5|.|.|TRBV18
CASSPSRQIQETQYF
TGTGCCAGCTCACCATCGAGGCAAATTCAAGAGACCCAGTACTTC
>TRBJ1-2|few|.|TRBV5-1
CASSRDGDYGYTF
TGCGCCAGCAGCCGGGACGGGGACTATGGCTACACCTTC
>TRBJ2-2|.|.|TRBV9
CASSYRPGSIGELFF
TGTGCCAGCAGCTATAGACCGGGTAGTATCGGGGAGCTGTTTTTT
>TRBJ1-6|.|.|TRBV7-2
CASSLIRVTSPLHF
TGTGCCAGCAGCTTAATCAGGGTGACTTCACCCCTCCACTTT
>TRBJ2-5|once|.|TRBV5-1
CASSLDGGGPPETQYF
TGCGCCAGCAGCTTGGATGGAGGTGGACCTCCAGAGACCCAGTACTTC